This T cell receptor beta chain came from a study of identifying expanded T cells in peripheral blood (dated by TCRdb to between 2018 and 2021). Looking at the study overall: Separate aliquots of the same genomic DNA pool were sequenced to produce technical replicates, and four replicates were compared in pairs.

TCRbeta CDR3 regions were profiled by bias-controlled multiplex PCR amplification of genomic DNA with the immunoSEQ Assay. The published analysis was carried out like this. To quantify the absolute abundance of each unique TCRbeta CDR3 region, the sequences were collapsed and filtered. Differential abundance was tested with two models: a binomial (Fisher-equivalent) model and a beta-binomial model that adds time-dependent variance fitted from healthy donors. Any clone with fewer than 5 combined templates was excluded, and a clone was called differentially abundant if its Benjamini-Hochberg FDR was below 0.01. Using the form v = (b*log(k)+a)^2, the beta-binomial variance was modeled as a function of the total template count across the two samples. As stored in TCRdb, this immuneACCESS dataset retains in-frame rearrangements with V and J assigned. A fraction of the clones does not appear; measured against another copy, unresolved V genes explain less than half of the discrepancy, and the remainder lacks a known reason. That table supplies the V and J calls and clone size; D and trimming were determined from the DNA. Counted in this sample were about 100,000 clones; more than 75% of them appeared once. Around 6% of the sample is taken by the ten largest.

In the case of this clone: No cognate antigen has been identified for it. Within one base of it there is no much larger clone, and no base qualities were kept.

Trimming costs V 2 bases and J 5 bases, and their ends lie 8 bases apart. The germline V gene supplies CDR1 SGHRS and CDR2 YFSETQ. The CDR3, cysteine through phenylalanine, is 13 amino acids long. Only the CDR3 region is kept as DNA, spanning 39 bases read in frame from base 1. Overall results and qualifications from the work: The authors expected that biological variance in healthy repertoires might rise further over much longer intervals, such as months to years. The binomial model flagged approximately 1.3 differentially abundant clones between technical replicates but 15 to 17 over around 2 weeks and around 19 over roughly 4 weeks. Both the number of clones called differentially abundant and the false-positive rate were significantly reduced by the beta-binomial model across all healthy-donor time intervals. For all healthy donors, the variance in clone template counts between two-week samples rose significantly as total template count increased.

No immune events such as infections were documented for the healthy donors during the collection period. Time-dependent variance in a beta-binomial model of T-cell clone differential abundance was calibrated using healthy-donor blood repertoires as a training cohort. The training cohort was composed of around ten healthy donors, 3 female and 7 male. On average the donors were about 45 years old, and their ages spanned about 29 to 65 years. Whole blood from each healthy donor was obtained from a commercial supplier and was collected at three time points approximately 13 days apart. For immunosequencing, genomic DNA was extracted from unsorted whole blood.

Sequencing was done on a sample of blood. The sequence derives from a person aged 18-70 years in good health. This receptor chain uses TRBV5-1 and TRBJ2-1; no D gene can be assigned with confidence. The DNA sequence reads TGCGCCAGCAGCTTTTCCGGAAACAATGAGCAGTTCTTC. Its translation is CASSFSGNNEQFF.